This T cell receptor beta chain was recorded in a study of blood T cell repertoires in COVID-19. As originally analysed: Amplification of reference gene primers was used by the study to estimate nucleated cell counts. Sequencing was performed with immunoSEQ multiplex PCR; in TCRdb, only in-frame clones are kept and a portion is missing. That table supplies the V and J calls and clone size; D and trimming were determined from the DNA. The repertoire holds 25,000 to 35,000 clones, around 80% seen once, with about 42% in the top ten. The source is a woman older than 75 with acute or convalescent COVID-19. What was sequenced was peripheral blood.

CDR3 protein: CASSPLGELFF. DNA for the CDR3: TGTGCCAGCAGCCCCCTCGGGGAGCTGTTTTTT. The V call is TRBV6-2 or TRBV6-3, the J call TRBJ2-2; D gene uncertain. The CDR3 sequence is 11 residues long. The germline CDR1 and CDR2 sequences are MNHEY and SVGEGT. The V end lost 6 bases, the J end lost 7 bases, and 6 bases lay between the germline ends.